The clone carrying this TCR beta chain is a singleton in its sample. Antigen unknown. Per germline, CDR1 MGHDK and CDR2 SYGVNS. CDR3 length: 13 residues. With 6 bases removed from V and 1 base from J, the gap between germline ends came to 9 bases. This entry belongs to a study of cytomegalovirus exposure and HLA in healthy donors. Study-wide results and limits: Cytomegalovirus-associated TCR beta chains were listed, numbering more than 150. Cytomegalovirus status, reportedly, was diagnosed with high specificity and sensitivity by the classifier.

The table came from immunoSEQ multiplex PCR; TCRdb's copy has only in-frame clones and leaves some out. This sample yields over 200,000 clones, of which 80% to 90% are seen a single time; roughly 2.8% belongs to the top ten. Sequenced: PBMCs. The TCR originated in a woman younger than 30 in good health and CMV-seronegative. The chain joins TRBV25-1 to TRBJ1-1; D gene unclear. DNA for the CDR3: TGTGCCAGCAGAAAAACAGCGAACACTGAAGCTTTCTTT. Protein sequence: CASRKTANTEAFF.